Listed here are 11 T cell receptor beta chains from one sample, sequenced in a study of cytomegalovirus exposure and HLA in healthy donors. PCR amplification relied on 60 Vbeta primers (plus 13 Jbeta primers). Sequenced by immunoSEQ multiplex PCR; TCRdb stores in-frame clones only, minus some. The table shows 110,000 or so clones, with 74% occurring only once. Input material: PBMCs. The receptor set was obtained from a woman aged 40 to 55 in good health and CMV-seropositive.

The chain combines TRBV11-2 with TRBJ1-6, with 7 positions matching TRBD1. Per the germline V gene, CDR1 is SGHAT and CDR2 is FQNNGV. Germline trimming cut 1 base from V and 8 bases from J; bases unmatched to any gene: 5. CDR3 length: 15 residues. The CDR3 DNA reads TGTGCCAGCAGCTTAGCGGCAGGGGGATATTCACCCCTCCACTTT. Its protein product is CASSLAAGGYSPLHF.

This clone showed up just once. This chain connects TRBV5-1 to TRBJ1-5; D may be TRBD1 (6 bases). Germline lookup yields CDR1 SGHRS and CDR2 YFSETQ. CDR3 length equals 14 residues. The V end was cut by 2 bases, the J end by 5 bases, with 11 bases between. The CDR3 nucleotides are TGCGCCAGCAGCTTACAGGGAACAGATCAGCCCCAGCATTTT. Residues: CASSLQGTDQPQHF.

This chain connects TRBV5-1 to TRBJ1-1; no reliable D call. The CDR3 has 14 amino acids. V lost 0 bases and J 2 bases, leaving 8 bases between the germline ends. From germline, CDR1 is SGHRS and CDR2 YFSETQ. The CDR3 coding sequence is TGCGCCAGCAGCTTGGACAGATTCAACACTGAAGCTTTCTTT. Translation gives CASSLDRFNTEAFF.

V is TRBV7-9 and J is TRBJ1-2; 7 nucleotides agree with TRBD1. The germline V gene has CDR1 SEHNR and CDR2 FQNEAQ (reference sequence). The CDR3 loop spans 13 amino acids. J gave up 6 bases and V 7 bases, and 8 bases lay outside the gene matches. Here the CDR3 DNA reads TGTGCCAGCAACAAAGGGGGCCTTGATGGCTACACCTTC. As protein: CASNKGGLDGYTF.

This clone has more than one count but fewer than ten. The chain is built from TRBV5-1 and TRBJ2-1; 7 nucleotides line up with TRBD1. There are 19 residues in the CDR3. CDR1 is SGHRS, CDR2 YFSETQ, per germline. V gave up 0 bases and J gave up 1 base; unmatched junction bases: 13. CDR3 DNA sequence: TGCGCCAGCAGCTTGGGGTGGACAGGAGCACAGGGTTCCTACAATGAGCAGTTCTTC. Protein product: CASSLGWTGAQGSYNEQFF.

The V call is TRBV14, the J call TRBJ1-3; D is undetermined. This CDR3 comprises 14 residues. In germline, CDR1 is SGHDN, CDR2 FVKESK. Trimming removed 3 bases from V and 7 bases from J, with 13 bases in between. CDR3 in amino acids: CASSHLRGGNTIYF. The CDR3 nucleotides are TGTGCCAGCAGCCACTTGCGGGGAGGGAACACCATATATTTT.

This rearrangement joins TRBV4-1 to TRBJ2-5; D gene ambiguous. Gene TRBJ2-7 matches the end of the DNA better, so the J call may be wrong. CDR3 length: 15 residues. Germline V gene sequence: CDR1 MGHRA, CDR2 YSYEKL. This chain's CDR3 is CASSQGADPSYEQYF. The CDR3 nucleotides read TGCGCCAGCAGCCAAGGGGCAGACCCTTCCTACGAGCAGTACTTC.

The genes are TRBV27 and TRBJ1-5, with a weak D call TRBD1 (6 bases). Trimming removed 7 bases from V and 8 bases from J, with 18 bases in between. The CDR3 is 14 residues long. Germline loops: CDR1 MNHEY, CDR2 SMNVEV (reference sequence). The CDR3 DNA follows: TGTGCCAGCAACCTCAGGACAGCGCTTGAGCCCCAGCATTTT. It encodes CASNLRTALEPQHF.

By share of the sample, this clone is medium-sized. The chain employs TRBV4-3 and TRBJ1-1, with D uncertain. With 1 base removed from V and 1 base from J, the gap between germline ends came to 4 bases. In germline, CDR1 is LGHNA, CDR2 YSLEER. The CDR3 runs 13 residues. The CDR3 here is CASSQGENTEAFF. CDR3 nucleotide sequence: TGCGCCAGCAGCCAAGGAGAGAACACTGAAGCTTTCTTT.

The chain has TRBV7-9 and TRBJ1-4, with 8 bases aligning to TRBD1. The CDR3 totals 14 residues. Germline loops: CDR1 SEHNR, CDR2 FQNEAQ (reference sequence). J lost 8 bases, V lost 5 bases, and 7 bases had no gene match. The CDR3, as DNA: TGTGCCAGCAGCAGGGGGACAGGTCTCGAAAAACTGTTTTTT. Amino acid sequence: CASSRGTGLEKLFF.

This chain uses TRBV25-1 with TRBJ2-2; 10 nucleotides line up with TRBD1. CDR1 is MGHDK and CDR2 is SYGVNS in the germline V gene. Germline trimming cut 3 bases from V and 7 bases from J; bases unmatched to any gene: 11. The CDR3 totals 17 residues. CDR3 in amino acids: CASSDYSGTGVVGELFF. Here the CDR3 DNA reads TGTGCCAGCAGTGACTACTCCGGGACAGGGGTGGTCGGGGAGCTGTTTTTT.